Below are 32 T cell receptor beta chains sequenced from a single sample in a study of shared clonotypes between healthy human individuals. Measured with immunoSEQ multiplex PCR; TCRdb has only the in-frame clones, and not every one. The profile shows some 680,000 clones, around three quarters of them singletons. Material for sequencing was memory CD4+ T cells sorted from blood. Documented subset: CD45RA-negative fraction. The origin of the receptors is a woman aged 25 to 39 in good health.

This clone appeared many times. The sample contains more than one DNA sequence encoding this CDR3. The rearrangement uses TRBV11-2 and TRBJ2-1, with 11 bases identical to TRBD2. V shed 4 bases and J 0 bases; nucleotides not matched to a gene: 2. The CDR3 totals 16 residues. Germline CDR1 SGHAT, CDR2 FQNNGV. The CDR3 here is CASSSTSGSSYNEQFF. CDR3 nucleotide sequence: TGTGCCAGCAGCTCTACTAGCGGGAGCTCCTACAATGAGCAGTTCTTC. The variable domain in full, completed from reference TRBV11-2 and TRBJ2-1, reads EAGVAQSPRYKIIEKRQSVAFWCNPISGHATLYWYQQILGQGPKLLIQFQNNGVVDDSQLPKDRFSAERLKGVDSTLKIQPAKLEDSAVYLCASSSTSGSSYNEQFFGPGTRLTVL.

The chain has TRBV19 and TRBJ2-3; 12 positions agree with TRBD1. This CDR3 has 15 amino acids. Looked up from germline, CDR1 is LNHDA and CDR2 is SQIVND (reference sequence). The V and J ends lost 6 bases and 4 bases, in that order; junction bases with no gene match: 5. The CDR3 nucleotides read TGTGCCAGTAGAAGGGACAGGGGGCGATCAGATACGCAGTATTTT. Its protein is CASRRDRGRSDTQYF. The whole variable domain, remainder taken from reference TRBV19 and TRBJ2-3, is DGGITQSPKYLFRKEGQNVTLSCEQNLNHDAMYWYRQDPGQGLRLIYYSQIVNDFQKGDIAEGYSVSREKKESFPLTVTSAQKNPTAFYLCASRRDRGRSDTQYFGPGTRLTVL.

The chain employs TRBV28 and TRBJ2-7; D uncertain. From germline, CDR1 is MDHEN and CDR2 SYDVKM. CDR3 length: 14 residues. With 5 bases removed from V and 3 bases from J, the gap between germline ends came to 14 bases. The chain's CDR3 is CASSNGVRNYEQYF. The CDR3 DNA is TGTGCCAGCAGTAATGGGGTCAGAAACTACGAGCAGTACTTC.

The rearrangement joins TRBV2 to TRBJ2-7, with 9 bases lining up with TRBD1. The V and J ends lost 3 bases and 5 bases, in that order; junction bases with no gene match: 2. Germline assignment: CDR1 SNHLY and CDR2 FYNNEI. The CDR3 consists of 13 residues. CDR3 nucleotides: TGTGCCAGCAGTGAGGGACAGGGAAACGAGCAGTACTTC. Translated: CASSEGQGNEQYF.

This clone was recorded a few times. Being one base from a much bigger clone, this may be a read error. This sample includes further DNA sequences coding for the same CDR3. The chain couples TRBV2 to TRBJ2-6, with unresolved D. Germline V CDR1 and CDR2: SNHLY, FYNNEI. The CDR3 totals 14 residues. With 4 bases removed from V and 0 bases from J, the gap between germline ends came to 4 bases. This CDR3 reads CASSVRSGANVLTF. CDR3 bases: TGTGCCAGCAGTGTACGCTCTGGGGCCAACGTCCTGACTTTC.

The rearrangement joins TRBV30 to TRBJ1-2; the D is unclear. The V end was cut by 8 bases, the J end by 3 bases, with 16 bases between. From germline, CDR1 is GTSNPN and CDR2 SVGIG (reference sequence). The CDR3 covers 13 residues. The CDR3 spells CAPGMNPHYGYTF. The CDR3 bases are TGTGCCCCGGGGATGAACCCCCACTATGGCTACACCTTC.

The chain uses TRBV28 and TRBJ1-5; D is perhaps TRBD1 (6 bases). V gave up 5 bases and J gave up 4 bases, with 12 bases separating them. CDR1 and CDR2 from the germline V gene are MDHEN and SYDVKM. This CDR3 contains 14 residues. The CDR3: CASSRGLANQPQHF. The CDR3 region has the DNA TGTGCCAGCAGTAGGGGGTTAGCAAATCAGCCCCAGCATTTT.

This sequence joins TRBV28 and TRBJ1-5, with D possibly matching TRBD1 (6 bases). This CDR3 has 15 amino acids. CDR1 and CDR2 (germline): MDHEN, SYDVKM. Trimming took 5 bases from V and 0 from J, leaving 11 bases between them. CDR3 coding DNA: TGTGCCAGCAGTACCGACAGGTATAGCAATCAGCCCCAGCATTTT. Its translation: CASSTDRYSNQPQHF.

The rearrangement links TRBV4-2 to TRBJ2-5; D might be TRBD2 (6 bases). The CDR3 extends over 16 amino acids. CDR1 LGHNA and CDR2 YNFKEQ come from the germline V gene. With 4 bases removed from V and 5 bases from J, the gap between germline ends came to 20 bases. For the CDR3, the DNA is TGTGCCAGCAGCCCACTGGAGAAGGAGGGCCGGGAGACCCAGTACTTC. It is translated as CASSPLEKEGRETQYF.

This clone was observed a few times. The chain employs TRBV7-2 and TRBJ1-5; possibly TRBD1 for D (6 bases). CDR3 size: 13 residues. Trimming removed 2 bases at V and 6 bases at J, with 8 bases between. Germline V gene data show CDR1 as SGHTA and CDR2 as FQGNSA. CDR3 DNA sequence: TGTGCCAGCAGCTTAAAGACAGGTCAGCCCCAGCATTTT. Translating it yields CASSLKTGQPQHF. The whole variable domain, filled in from reference TRBV7-2 and TRBJ1-5, reads GAGVSQSPSNKVTEKGKDVELRCDPISGHTALYWYRQSLGQGLEFLIYFQGNSAPDKSGLPSDRFSAERTGGSVSTLTIQRTQQEDSAVYLCASSLKTGQPQHFGDGTRLSIL.

The V call is TRBV4-1, the J call TRBJ2-7; the match to TRBD2 covers 9 bases. V lost 2 bases and J lost 5; bases outside the gene matches: 10. The CDR3 runs 16 residues. Germline loops: CDR1 MGHRA, CDR2 YSYEKL. CDR3 sequence (DNA): TGCGCCAGCAGCCAACCTTCGGCGGGAGGGTCCCACGAGCAGTACTTC. This gives the protein CASSQPSAGGSHEQYF.

The chain recombines TRBV5-1 with TRBJ2-1; TRBD1 matches 9 bases. Per germline, CDR1 SGHRS and CDR2 YFSETQ. The CDR3 loop spans 16 amino acids. With 6 bases clipped from V and 0 bases from J, the junction kept 7 bases outside the gene matches. Here the CDR3 DNA reads TGCGCCAGCACAAGACAGGGGGTTAGCTCCTACAATGAGCAGTTCTTC. It specifies CASTRQGVSSYNEQFF.

This chain's CDR3 is CASSDLPYEQYF. The CDR3 DNA reads TGTGCCAGCAGTGACCTCCCCTACGAGCAGTACTTC. This sequence joins TRBV25-1 and TRBJ2-7, with D unclear. There are 12 residues in the CDR3. Per germline, CDR1 MGHDK and CDR2 SYGVNS. The germline V and J ends were trimmed by 3 bases and 2 bases, with 5 bases remaining between them.

This clone was seen only a few times. The chain is built from TRBV7-9 and TRBJ1-3, with 8 bases matching TRBD1. CDR3 size: 16 residues. J gave up 4 bases and V 5 bases, and 10 bases lay outside the gene matches. The germline CDR1 and CDR2 sequences are SEHNR and FQNEAQ (reference sequence). In DNA, the CDR3 is TGTGCCAGCAGCGACATTGGACAGGGCTACGGAAACACCATATATTTT. Encoded protein: CASSDIGQGYGNTIYF.

V gene TRBV7-2 combines with J gene TRBJ1-2; possibly TRBD1 for D (6 bases). Trimming removed 5 bases at V and 5 bases at J, with 18 bases between. The CDR3 extends over 15 amino acids. Germline V gene sequence: CDR1 SGHTA, CDR2 FQGNSA. The CDR3 loop is CASSGRDTWSYGYTF. In DNA, the CDR3 is TGTGCCAGCAGCGGCCGGGACACCTGGTCTTATGGCTACACCTTC.

This clone has just one count. J is TRBJ2-2 and V is TRBV19; the D call may be TRBD1 or TRBD2 (5 bases each). This CDR3 region has 14 residues. The V gene lost 3 bases and the J gene lost 3 bases, with 8 bases spanning the gap. The V gene's germline CDR1 is LNHDA and CDR2 SQIVND (reference sequence). CDR3 in amino acids: CASSMGTYTGELFF. The CDR3 DNA reads TGTGCCAGTAGTATGGGGACCTACACCGGGGAGCTGTTTTTT. Using reference TRBV19 and TRBJ2-2 for the parts outside the CDR3, the full variable domain is DGGITQSPKYLFRKEGQNVTLSCEQNLNHDAMYWYRQDPGQGLRLIYYSQIVNDFQKGDIAEGYSVSREKKESFPLTVTSAQKNPTAFYLCASSMGTYTGELFFGEGSRLTVL.

This chain links TRBV11-2 with TRBJ2-3; D is perhaps TRBD1 (5 bases). Trimming shortened V by 9 bases and J by 5 bases, and 18 bases separated the two germline ends. CDR3 length: 14 amino acids. The germline V gene has CDR1 SGHAT and CDR2 FQNNGV. CDR3 coding DNA: TGTGCCAGTAGAACAGGCTACCAGGGAGATACGCAGTATTTT. This gives the protein CASRTGYQGDTQYF.

The chain combines TRBV5-1 with TRBJ1-4; D is uncertain. With 0 bases removed from V and 8 bases from J, the gap between germline ends came to 8 bases. CDR3 size: 13 residues. Germline assignment: CDR1 SGHRS and CDR2 YFSETQ. CDR3 region: CASSLGGGEKLFF. The DNA for the CDR3 is TGCGCCAGCAGCTTGGGTGGAGGGGAAAAACTGTTTTTT. Looking up the rest from reference TRBV5-1 and TRBJ1-4 gives the full variable domain: KAGVTQTPRYLIKTRGQQVTLSCSPISGHRSVSWYQQTPGQGLQFLFEYFSETQRNKGNFPGRFSGRQFSNSRSEMNVSTLELGDSALYLCASSLGGGEKLFFGSGTQLSVL.

The V gene is TRBV2, the J gene TRBJ1-2, with D possibly TRBD1 on 6 matching bases. The CDR3 has 13 residues. Trimming pared 5 bases from V and 1 base from J, leaving 8 bases between. CDR1 and CDR2 (germline): SNHLY, FYNNEI. CDR3 nucleotide sequence: TGTGCCAGCAGTTACAGGGATAACTATGGCTACACCTTC. It encodes CASSYRDNYGYTF. Using reference TRBV2 and TRBJ1-2 for the parts outside the CDR3, the full variable domain is EPEVTQTPSHQVTQMGQEVILRCVPISNHLYFYWYRQILGQKVEFLVSFYNNEISEKSEIFDDQFSVERPDGSNFTLKIRSTKLEDSAMYFCASSYRDNYGYTFGSGTRLTVV.

This chain joins TRBV10-3 and TRBJ2-3; 7 bases agree with TRBD2. The CDR3 has 15 residues. V trimming: 3 bases; J trimming: 5 bases; junction bases outside the gene matches: 8. CDR1 ENHRY and CDR2 SYGVKD come from the germline V gene. CDR3 sequence (DNA): TGTGCCATCAGTGAACGCGGGAGCCTGGGAGATACGCAGTATTTT. It encodes CAISERGSLGDTQYF.

Written as DNA, the CDR3 is TGCGCCAGCAGGGGGGAGGCGATTTCTACCGAGCAGTACTTC. Translating gives CASRGEAISTEQYF. This chain links TRBV10-2 with TRBJ2-7, with D perhaps TRBD2 (6 bases). Germline V lookup: CDR1 WSHSY, CDR2 SAAADI. This CDR3 has 14 residues. The ends were cut back, 6 bases at V and 6 bases at J, with 18 bases in the middle.

This clone was seen a few times. The J gene is TRBJ1-2, the V gene TRBV6-6, with D hard to call. V lost 6 bases and J lost 4, with 9 bases in between. This CDR3 has 12 amino acids. Germline lookup yields CDR1 MNHNY and CDR2 SVGAGI (reference sequence). The CDR3 DNA is TGTGCCAGCAGCATTAGACTCTATGGCTACACCTTC. This translates into CASSIRLYGYTF.

The gene calls are TRBV5-4 and TRBJ2-7, with D perhaps matching TRBD2 (6 bases). Germline CDR1 and CDR2: SGHNT and YYREEE (reference sequence). Trimming stripped 4 bases from V and 2 bases from J, with 16 bases between. The CDR3 totals 15 residues. The CDR3 DNA follows: TGTGCCAGCAGCGACCTTGGGACTCAAACCTACGAGCAGTACTTC. Translated, it gives CASSDLGTQTYEQYF. Full variable domain (remainder filled in from reference TRBV5-4 and TRBJ2-7): ETGVTQSPTHLIKTRGQQVTLRCSSQSGHNTVSWYQQALGQGPQFIFQYYREEENGRGNFPPRFSGLQFPNYSSELNVNALELDDSALYLCASSDLGTQTYEQYFGPGTRLTVT.

The chain links TRBV10-1 to TRBJ2-3; D gene ambiguous. There are 12 residues in the CDR3. Trimming took 4 bases from V and 6 from J, leaving 8 bases between them. Germline V gene sequence: CDR1 WNHNN, CDR2 SYGVQD (reference sequence). CDR3 nucleotides: TGCGCCAGCAGTGGTGGTCTTGATACGCAGTATTTT. Protein sequence: CASSGGLDTQYF.

This clone was counted only a few times. The J gene is TRBJ2-7, the V gene TRBV5-5; possibly TRBD2 for D (6 bases). Trimming removed 2 bases from V and 4 bases from J, with 13 bases in between. CDR1 and CDR2 from the germline V gene are SGHKS and YYEKEE (reference sequence). The CDR3 is 14 residues long. DNA for the CDR3: TGTGCCAGCAGCTTTCAAAGCGGGTCTTACGAGCAGTACTTC. The encoded protein is CASSFQSGSYEQYF. Full variable domain (outside the CDR3, taken from reference TRBV5-5 and TRBJ2-7): DAGVTQSPTHLIKTRGQQVTLRCSPISGHKSVSWYQQVLGQGPQFIFQYYEKEERGRGNFPDRFSARQFPNYSSELNVNALLLGDSALYLCASSFQSGSYEQYFGPGTRLTVT.

V usage is TRBV7-6 and J usage is TRBJ2-5; D not certain. This CDR3 has 15 residues. Per the germline V gene, CDR1 is SGHVS and CDR2 is FNYEAQ. V was clipped by 2 bases and J by 4 bases, with 14 bases between them. The chain's CDR3 is CASSLTAPPRETQYF. CDR3 in DNA: TGTGCCAGCAGCTTAACCGCGCCACCCCGAGAGACCCAGTACTTC.

This chain uses TRBV28 with TRBJ2-2; 10 bases match TRBD2. Germline values: CDR1 MDHEN, CDR2 SYDVKM. Trimming at V came to 2 bases and at J to 4 bases, leaving 4 bases not matched to a gene. The CDR3 runs 16 residues. In DNA, the CDR3 is TGTGCCAGCAGTTTACATACTAGCGGGGTCACCGGGGAGCTGTTTTTT. Protein product: CASSLHTSGVTGELFF.

A few counts support this clone. The chain recombines TRBV5-1 with TRBJ2-3; TRBD1 matches 7 bases. The ends lost 8 bases at V and 3 bases at J; junction bases unmatched: 3. This CDR3 is 12 amino acids long. Per germline, CDR1 SGHRS and CDR2 YFSETQ. The CDR3 DNA is TGCGCCAGTAACAGGGGAACAGATACGCAGTATTTT. Protein product: CASNRGTDTQYF. The complete variable domain, with remaining parts taken from reference TRBV5-1 and TRBJ2-3, reads KAGVTQTPRYLIKTRGQQVTLSCSPISGHRSVSWYQQTPGQGLQFLFEYFSETQRNKGNFPGRFSGRQFSNSRSEMNVSTLELGDSALYLCASNRGTDTQYFGPGTRLTVL.

This sequence joins TRBV11-2 and TRBJ1-4, with 8 nucleotides matching TRBD1. Trimming at V came to 4 bases and at J to 8 bases, leaving 6 bases not matched to a gene. CDR1 and CDR2 (germline): SGHAT, FQNNGV. This CDR3 is built from 14 residues. The CDR3 reads CASSSGTGYEKLFF. As DNA, the CDR3 is TGTGCCAGCAGCTCCGGGACAGGATACGAAAAACTGTTTTTT.

V and J are TRBV5-1 and TRBJ1-4; D gene uncertain. This CDR3 has 14 residues. Germline assignment: CDR1 SGHRS and CDR2 YFSETQ. The V end lost 0 bases, the J end lost 3 bases, and 6 bases lay between the germline ends. CDR3 coding DNA: TGCGCCAGCAGCTTGGGGCAGCCTAATGAAAAACTGTTTTTT. Translating it yields CASSLGQPNEKLFF.

A few counts support this clone. Here the CDR3 reads CASSLEFGELYGYTF. CDR3 in DNA: TGTGCCAGCAGCTTAGAATTTGGGGAGCTCTATGGCTACACCTTC. The rearrangement joins TRBV7-9 to TRBJ1-2; no clear D. The CDR3 contains 15 residues. Germline lookup yields CDR1 SEHNR and CDR2 FQNEAQ (reference sequence). The V and J ends lost 1 base and 4 bases respectively, with 13 bases between them.

The chain recombines TRBV28 with TRBJ2-3; possibly TRBD1 for D (6 bases). Deletions cut 3 bases from V and 4 bases from J, with 14 bases between. The germline V gene encodes CDR1 MDHEN and CDR2 SYDVKM. The length of the CDR3 is 15 residues. The CDR3 nucleotides are TGTGCCAGCAGTTTCAGACAGGCTTTCGCAGATACGCAGTATTTT. Amino acid sequence: CASSFRQAFADTQYF.